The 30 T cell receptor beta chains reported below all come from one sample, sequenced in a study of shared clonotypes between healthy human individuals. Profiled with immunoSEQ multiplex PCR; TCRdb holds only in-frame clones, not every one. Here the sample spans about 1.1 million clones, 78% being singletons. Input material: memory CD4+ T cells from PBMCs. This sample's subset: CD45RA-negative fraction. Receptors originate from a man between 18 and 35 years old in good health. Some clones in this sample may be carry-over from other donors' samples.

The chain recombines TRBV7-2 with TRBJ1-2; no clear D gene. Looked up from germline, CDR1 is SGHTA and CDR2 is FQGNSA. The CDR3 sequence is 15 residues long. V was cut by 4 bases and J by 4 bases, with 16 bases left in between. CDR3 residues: CASSSSRDGLYGYTF. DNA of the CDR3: TGTGCCAGCAGCTCCTCTCGGGATGGGCTCTATGGCTACACCTTC.

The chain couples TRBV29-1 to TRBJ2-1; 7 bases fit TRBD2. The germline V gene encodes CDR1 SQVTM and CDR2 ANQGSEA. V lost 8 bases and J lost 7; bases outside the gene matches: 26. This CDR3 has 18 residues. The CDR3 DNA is TGCAGCACCCCAGGCTCCCACGGGGTGCGGGAGAGGGCGAATGAGCAGTTCTTC. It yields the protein CSTPGSHGVRERANEQFF.

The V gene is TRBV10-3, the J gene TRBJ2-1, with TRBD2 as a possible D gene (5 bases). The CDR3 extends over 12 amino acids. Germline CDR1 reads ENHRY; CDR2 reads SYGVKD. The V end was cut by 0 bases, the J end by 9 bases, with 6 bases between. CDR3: CAISESGSEQFF. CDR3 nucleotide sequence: TGTGCCATCAGTGAGTCGGGGAGTGAGCAGTTCTTC.

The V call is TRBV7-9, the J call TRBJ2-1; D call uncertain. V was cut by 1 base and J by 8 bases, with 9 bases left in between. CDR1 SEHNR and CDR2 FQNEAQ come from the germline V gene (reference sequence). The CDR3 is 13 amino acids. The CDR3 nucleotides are TGTGCCAGCAGCTTAGTAACGGCCCATGAGCAGTTCTTC. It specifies CASSLVTAHEQFF.

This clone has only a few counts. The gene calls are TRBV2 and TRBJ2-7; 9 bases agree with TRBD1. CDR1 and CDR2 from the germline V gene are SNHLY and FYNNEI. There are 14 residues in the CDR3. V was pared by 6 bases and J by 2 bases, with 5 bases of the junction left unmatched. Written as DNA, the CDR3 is TGTGCCAGCAGACTCCGGGACAGGGCCTACGAGCAGTACTTC. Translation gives CASRLRDRAYEQYF.

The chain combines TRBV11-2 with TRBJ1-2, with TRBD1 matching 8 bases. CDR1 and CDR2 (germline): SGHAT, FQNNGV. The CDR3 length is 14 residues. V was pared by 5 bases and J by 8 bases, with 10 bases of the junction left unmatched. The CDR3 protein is CASSPTRTGTGYTF. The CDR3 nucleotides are TGTGCCAGCAGCCCAACCCGGACAGGGACCGGCTACACCTTC.

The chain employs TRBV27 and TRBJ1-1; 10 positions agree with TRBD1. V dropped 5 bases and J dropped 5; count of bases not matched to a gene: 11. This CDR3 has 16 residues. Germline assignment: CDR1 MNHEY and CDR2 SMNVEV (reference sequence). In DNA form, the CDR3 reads TGTGCCAGCAGTCGAAAACCGGGACAGGGGAGGACTGAAGCTTTCTTT. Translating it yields CASSRKPGQGRTEAFF.

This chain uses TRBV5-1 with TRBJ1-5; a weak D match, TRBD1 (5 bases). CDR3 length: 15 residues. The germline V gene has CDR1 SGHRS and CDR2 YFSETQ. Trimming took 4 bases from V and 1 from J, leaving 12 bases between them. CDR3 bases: TGCGCCAGCAGCCTCCAGGGAGGCAGCAATCAGCCCCAGCATTTT. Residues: CASSLQGGSNQPQHF.

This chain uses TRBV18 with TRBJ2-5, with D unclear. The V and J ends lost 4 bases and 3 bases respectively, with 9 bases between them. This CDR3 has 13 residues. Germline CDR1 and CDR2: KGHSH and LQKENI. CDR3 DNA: TGTGCCAGCTCACTAGAGACCAAAGAGACCCAGTACTTC. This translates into CASSLETKETQYF.

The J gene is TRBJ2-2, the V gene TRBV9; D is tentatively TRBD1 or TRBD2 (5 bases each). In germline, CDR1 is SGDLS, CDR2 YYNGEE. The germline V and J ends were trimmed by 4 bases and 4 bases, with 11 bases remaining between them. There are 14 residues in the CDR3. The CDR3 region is CASSRDPLTGELFF. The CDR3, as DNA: TGTGCCAGCAGCCGGGACCCGCTCACCGGGGAGCTGTTTTTT. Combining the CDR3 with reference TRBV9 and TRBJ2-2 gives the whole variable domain DSGVTQTPKHLITATGQRVTLRCSPRSGDLSVYWYQQSLDQGLQFLIQYYNGEERAKGNILERFSAQQFPDLHSELNLSSLELGDSALYFCASSRDPLTGELFFGEGSRLTVL.

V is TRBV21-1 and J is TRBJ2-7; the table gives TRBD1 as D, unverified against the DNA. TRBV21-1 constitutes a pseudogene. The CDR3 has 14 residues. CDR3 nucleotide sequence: TGTGCCAGCAGCAAAATAAACACCCACTACGAGCAGTACTTC. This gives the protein CASSKINTHYEQYF.

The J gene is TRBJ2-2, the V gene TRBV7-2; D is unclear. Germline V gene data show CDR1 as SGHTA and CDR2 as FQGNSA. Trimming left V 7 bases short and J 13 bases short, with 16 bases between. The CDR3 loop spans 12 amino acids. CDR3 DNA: TGTGCCAGCACCGAATCGTTGGGCAGGCTGTTTTTT. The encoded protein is CASTESLGRLFF. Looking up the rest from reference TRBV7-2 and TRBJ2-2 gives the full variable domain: GAGVSQSPSNKVTEKGKDVELRCDPISGHTALYWYRQSLGQGLEFLIYFQGNSAPDKSGLPSDRFSAERTGGSVSTLTIQRTQQEDSAVYLCASTESLGRLFFGEGSRLTVL.

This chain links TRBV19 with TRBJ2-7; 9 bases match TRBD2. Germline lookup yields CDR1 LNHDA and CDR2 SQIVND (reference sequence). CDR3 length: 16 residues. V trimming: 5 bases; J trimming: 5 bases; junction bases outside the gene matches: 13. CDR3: CASSRDPGLASHEQYF. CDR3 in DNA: TGTGCCAGTAGTCGAGATCCGGGACTAGCTTCCCACGAGCAGTACTTC.

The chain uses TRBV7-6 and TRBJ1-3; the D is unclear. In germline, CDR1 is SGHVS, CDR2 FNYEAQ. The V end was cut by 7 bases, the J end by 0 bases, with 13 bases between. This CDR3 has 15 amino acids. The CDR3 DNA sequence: TGTGCCAGCACCCCCTACGAAAACTCTGGAAACACCATATATTTT. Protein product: CASTPYENSGNTIYF.

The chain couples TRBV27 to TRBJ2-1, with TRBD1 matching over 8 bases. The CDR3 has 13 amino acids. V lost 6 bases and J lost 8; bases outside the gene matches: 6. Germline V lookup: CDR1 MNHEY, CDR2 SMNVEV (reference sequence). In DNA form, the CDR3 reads TGTGCCAGCAGCCGACAGGGGATGGATGAGCAGTTCTTC. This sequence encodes CASSRQGMDEQFF.

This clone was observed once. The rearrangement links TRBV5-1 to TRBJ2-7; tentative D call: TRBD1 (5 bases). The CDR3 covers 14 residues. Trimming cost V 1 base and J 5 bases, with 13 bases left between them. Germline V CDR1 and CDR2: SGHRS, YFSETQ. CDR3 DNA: TGCGCCAGCAGCTTGACCGCAGGGCGGCACGAGCAGTACTTC. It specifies CASSLTAGRHEQYF.

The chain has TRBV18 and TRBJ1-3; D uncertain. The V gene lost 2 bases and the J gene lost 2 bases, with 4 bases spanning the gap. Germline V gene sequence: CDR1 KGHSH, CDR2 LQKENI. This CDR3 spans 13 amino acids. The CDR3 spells CASSPGPGNTIYF. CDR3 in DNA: TGTGCCAGCTCACCAGGGCCTGGAAACACCATATATTTT.

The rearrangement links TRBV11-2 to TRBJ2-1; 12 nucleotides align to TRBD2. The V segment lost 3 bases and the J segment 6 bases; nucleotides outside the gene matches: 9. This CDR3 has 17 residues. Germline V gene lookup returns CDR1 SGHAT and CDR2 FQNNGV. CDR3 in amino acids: CASSFRRLAGVPNEQFF. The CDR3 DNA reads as TGTGCCAGCAGCTTCAGAAGACTAGCGGGAGTCCCCAATGAGCAGTTCTTC.

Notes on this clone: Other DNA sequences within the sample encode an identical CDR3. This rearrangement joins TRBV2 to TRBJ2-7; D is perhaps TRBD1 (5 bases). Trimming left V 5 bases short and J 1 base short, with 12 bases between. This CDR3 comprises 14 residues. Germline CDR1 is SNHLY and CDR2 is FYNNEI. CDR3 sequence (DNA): TGTGCCAGCAGTCCATGGGGCGGTTCCTACGAGCAGTACTTC. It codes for CASSPWGGSYEQYF.

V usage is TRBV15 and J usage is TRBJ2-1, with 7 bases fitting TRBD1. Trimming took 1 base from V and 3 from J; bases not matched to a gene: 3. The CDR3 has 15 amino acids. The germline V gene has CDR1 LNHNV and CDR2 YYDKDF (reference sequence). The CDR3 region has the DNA TGTGCCACCAGCAGAGCCAGGGGGATCTACAATGAGCAGTTCTTC. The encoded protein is CATSRARGIYNEQFF.

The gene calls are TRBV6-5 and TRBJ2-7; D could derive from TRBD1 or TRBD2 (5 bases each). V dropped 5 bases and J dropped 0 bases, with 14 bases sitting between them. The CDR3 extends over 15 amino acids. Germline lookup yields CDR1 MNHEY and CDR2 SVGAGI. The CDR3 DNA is TGTGCCAGCAGTGCCCAGGGAGTGTACTCCTACGAGCAGTACTTC. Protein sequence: CASSAQGVYSYEQYF.

CDR3 sequence (DNA): TGTGCCAGCAGCTTGGCGGGGCGCCGGGATACGCAGTATTTT. It encodes CASSLAGRRDTQYF. The V and J genes are TRBV5-6 and TRBJ2-3; D could derive from TRBD1 or TRBD2 (5 bases each). CDR1 and CDR2 (germline): SGHDT, YYEEEE. V lost 0 bases to trimming and J lost 6 bases, with 11 bases between them. The CDR3 has 14 amino acids. Based on the CDR3 plus reference TRBV5-6 and TRBJ2-3, the full variable domain is DAGVTQSPTHLIKTRGQQVTLRCSPKSGHDTVSWYQQALGQGPQFIFQYYEEEERQRGNFPDRFSGHQFPNYSSELNVNALLLGDSALYLCASSLAGRRDTQYFGPGTRLTVL.

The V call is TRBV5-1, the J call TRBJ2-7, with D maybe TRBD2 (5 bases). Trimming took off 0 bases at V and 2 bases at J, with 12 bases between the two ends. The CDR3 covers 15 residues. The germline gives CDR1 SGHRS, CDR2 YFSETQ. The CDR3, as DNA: TGCGCCAGCAGCTTGGTCCCAGCGGCGGCCTACGAGCAGTACTTC. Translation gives CASSLVPAAAYEQYF.

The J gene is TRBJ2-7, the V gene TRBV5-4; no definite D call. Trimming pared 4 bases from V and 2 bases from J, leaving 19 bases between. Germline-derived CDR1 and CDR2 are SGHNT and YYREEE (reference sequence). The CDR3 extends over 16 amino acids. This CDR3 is CASSPRSTVDTYEQYF. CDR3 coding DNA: TGTGCCAGCAGCCCGCGGTCTACAGTTGACACCTACGAGCAGTACTTC.

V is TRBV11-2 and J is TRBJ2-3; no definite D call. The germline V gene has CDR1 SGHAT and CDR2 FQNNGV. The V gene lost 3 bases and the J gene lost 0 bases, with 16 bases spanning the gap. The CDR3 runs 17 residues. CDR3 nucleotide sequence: TGTGCCAGCAGCTTTCTTTCGGGCACGACTAGCACAGATACGCAGTATTTT. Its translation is CASSFLSGTTSTDTQYF.

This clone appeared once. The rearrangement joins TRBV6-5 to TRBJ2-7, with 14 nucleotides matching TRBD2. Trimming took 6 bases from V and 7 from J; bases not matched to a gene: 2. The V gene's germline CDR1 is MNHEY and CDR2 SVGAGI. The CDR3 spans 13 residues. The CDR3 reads CASSRLAGGEQYF. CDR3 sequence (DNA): TGTGCCAGCAGCAGACTAGCGGGGGGGGAGCAGTACTTC.

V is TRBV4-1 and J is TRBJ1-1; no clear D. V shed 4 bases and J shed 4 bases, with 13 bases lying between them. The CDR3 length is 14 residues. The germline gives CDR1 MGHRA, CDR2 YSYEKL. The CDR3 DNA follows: TGCGCCAGCAGCCGTAGTAAGATTATCACTGAAGCTTTCTTT. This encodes CASSRSKIITEAFF.

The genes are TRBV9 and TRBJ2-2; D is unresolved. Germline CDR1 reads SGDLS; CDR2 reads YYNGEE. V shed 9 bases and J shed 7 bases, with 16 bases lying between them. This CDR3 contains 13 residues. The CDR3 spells CATSWASGGELFF. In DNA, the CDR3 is TGTGCCACCTCATGGGCCTCGGGCGGGGAGCTGTTTTTT.

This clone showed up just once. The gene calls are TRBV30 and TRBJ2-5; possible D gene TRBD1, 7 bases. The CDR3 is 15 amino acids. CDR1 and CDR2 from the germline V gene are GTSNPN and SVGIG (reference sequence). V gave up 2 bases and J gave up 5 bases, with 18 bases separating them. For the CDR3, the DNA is TGTGCCTGGAGTACCCCGACAGGGAGGTATGAGACCCAGTACTTC. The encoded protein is CAWSTPTGRYETQYF.

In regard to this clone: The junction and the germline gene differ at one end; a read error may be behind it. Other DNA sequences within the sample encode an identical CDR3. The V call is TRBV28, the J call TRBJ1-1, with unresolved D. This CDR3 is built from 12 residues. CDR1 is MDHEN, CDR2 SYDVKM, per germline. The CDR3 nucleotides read TGTGCCAGCAGTTTATCAGGACTTGAAGCCTTCTTT. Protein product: CASSLSGLEAFF.